Listed below are T cell receptor beta chains from one sample, sequenced in a study of cytomegalovirus exposure and HLA in healthy donors. TCRdb's copy holds only in-frame clones and misses some; the assay was immunoSEQ multiplex PCR. The profile shows about 130,000 clones, about 74% of them singletons. Sequencing was performed on PBMCs. These receptors all stem from a man aged 40-49 years in good health and CMV-seronegative. Each CDR3 is given with its conserved first and last residue. A D gene is named only where the DNA matches it firmly. The size entry is marked missing in some rows and otherwise reads once, few, many or a size class.

j_call: TRBJ2-7; v_call: TRBV6-5; d_call: .; clone_size: .; cdr3_aa: CASSYGRGSNEQYF; cdr3_nt: TGTGCCAGCAGTTACGGTCGGGGGTCTAACGAGCAGTACTTC
j_call: TRBJ1-2; v_call: TRBV6-6; d_call: TRBD1; clone_size: .; cdr3_aa: CASSGTANYGYTF; cdr3_nt: TGTGCCAGCAGTGGGACAGCGAACTATGGCTACACCTTC
j_call: TRBJ1-6; v_call: TRBV5-1; d_call: .; clone_size: .; cdr3_aa: CASRGTISSYNSPLHF; cdr3_nt: TGCGCCAGCAGGGGGACAATTTCATCCTATAATTCACCCCTCCACTTT
j_call: TRBJ1-1; v_call: TRBV7-9; d_call: TRBD1; clone_size: .; cdr3_aa: CASSWTGGGTEAFF; cdr3_nt: TGTGCCAGCAGCTGGACAGGGGGCGGCACTGAAGCTTTCTTT
j_call: TRBJ2-1; v_call: TRBV4-3; d_call: .; clone_size: .; cdr3_aa: CASSQDYGGNEQFF; cdr3_nt: TGCGCCAGCAGCCAAGATTACGGAGGGAATGAGCAGTTCTTC
j_call: TRBJ2-5; v_call: TRBV28; d_call: .; clone_size: .; cdr3_aa: CASSLSGQQETQYF; cdr3_nt: TGTGCCAGCAGTTTATCGGGACAACAAGAGACCCAGTACTTC
j_call: TRBJ2-7; v_call: TRBV7-3; d_call: TRBD1; clone_size: few; cdr3_aa: CASSLIKWAGGYEQYF; cdr3_nt: TGTGCCAGCAGCTTAATAAAGTGGGCAGGGGGCTACGAGCAGTACTTC
j_call: TRBJ2-7; v_call: TRBV29-1; d_call: TRBD1; clone_size: .; cdr3_aa: CSGGQGLFYEQYF; cdr3_nt: TGCAGCGGGGGACAGGGGTTGTTTTACGAGCAGTACTTC
j_call: TRBJ2-1; v_call: TRBV11-2; d_call: TRBD1; clone_size: .; cdr3_aa: CASSYTGVEQFF; cdr3_nt: TGTGCCAGCAGTTATACAGGGGTTGAGCAGTTCTTC
j_call: TRBJ2-7; v_call: TRBV5-1; d_call: .; clone_size: .; cdr3_aa: CASSLQVDPSQVQYF; cdr3_nt: TGCGCCAGCAGCTTGCAGGTTGACCCCTCGCAAGTGCAGTACTTC
j_call: TRBJ2-1; v_call: TRBV2; d_call: .; clone_size: .; cdr3_aa: CASHQNNEQFF; cdr3_nt: TGTGCCAGCCATCAGAACAATGAGCAGTTCTTC
j_call: TRBJ2-6; v_call: TRBV30; d_call: .; clone_size: few; cdr3_aa: CAWGSSGANVLTF; cdr3_nt: TGTGCCTGGGGGAGCTCTGGGGCCAACGTCCTGACTTTC
j_call: TRBJ2-5; v_call: TRBV11-1; d_call: TRBD2; clone_size: .; cdr3_aa: CASSFVLAKQETQYF; cdr3_nt: TGTGCCAGCAGCTTCGTACTAGCGAAGCAAGAGACCCAGTACTTC
j_call: TRBJ2-7; v_call: TRBV5-1; d_call: .; clone_size: .; cdr3_aa: CASSLVAQGYEQYF; cdr3_nt: TGCGCCAGCAGCTTGGTTGCGCAGGGCTACGAGCAGTACTTC
j_call: TRBJ2-1; v_call: TRBV7-9; d_call: .; clone_size: .; cdr3_aa: CASQWLWLNNEQFF; cdr3_nt: TGTGCCAGCCAATGGCTTTGGTTAAACAATGAGCAGTTCTTC
j_call: TRBJ2-5; v_call: TRBV30; d_call: TRBD1; clone_size: .; cdr3_aa: CAWRSQGGLKTQYF; cdr3_nt: TGTGCCTGGAGGTCACAGGGGGGTCTGAAGACCCAGTACTTC
j_call: TRBJ1-3; v_call: TRBV2; d_call: .; clone_size: .; cdr3_aa: CASSEVGSGNTIYF; cdr3_nt: TGTGCCAGCAGTGAAGTGGGCAGCGGAAACACCATATATTTT
j_call: TRBJ1-4; v_call: TRBV5-1; d_call: TRBD1; clone_size: few; cdr3_aa: CASSLLTGMNEKLFF; cdr3_nt: TGCGCCAGCAGCTTGTTGACAGGGATGAATGAAAAACTGTTTTTT
j_call: TRBJ2-5; v_call: TRBV7-9; d_call: TRBD1; clone_size: once; cdr3_aa: CASSLAAGGMGTQYF; cdr3_nt: TGTGCCAGCAGCTTAGCAGCAGGGGGAATGGGGACCCAGTACTTC
j_call: TRBJ2-2; v_call: TRBV11-2; d_call: .; clone_size: .; cdr3_aa: CASSPMSINTGELFF; cdr3_nt: TGTGCCAGCAGCCCTATGTCGATAAACACCGGGGAGCTGTTTTTT
j_call: TRBJ1-4; v_call: TRBV6-5; d_call: .; clone_size: .; cdr3_aa: CASSIQGGEKLFF; cdr3_nt: TGTGCCAGCAGTATCCAGGGAGGTGAAAAACTGTTTTTT
j_call: TRBJ2-5; v_call: TRBV4-3; d_call: TRBD1; clone_size: .; cdr3_aa: CASSQGLLRPGQPYQETQYF; cdr3_nt: TGCGCCAGCAGCCAAGGGTTACTCAGACCGGGACAGCCGTACCAAGAGACCCAGTACTTC
j_call: TRBJ2-6; v_call: TRBV4-3; d_call: TRBD1; clone_size: .; cdr3_aa: CASSQGQGSGANVLTF; cdr3_nt: TGCGCCAGCAGCCAAGGACAGGGGTCCGGGGCCAACGTCCTGACTTTC
j_call: TRBJ1-4; v_call: TRBV2; d_call: TRBD1; clone_size: .; cdr3_aa: CASNPGQALNEKLFF; cdr3_nt: TGTGCCAGCAATCCAGGACAGGCGCTTAATGAAAAACTGTTTTTT
j_call: TRBJ1-1; v_call: TRBV7-3; d_call: .; clone_size: .; cdr3_aa: CASSFTQVNTEAFF; cdr3_nt: TGTGCCAGCAGCTTCACGCAGGTCAACACTGAAGCTTTCTTT
j_call: TRBJ2-3; v_call: TRBV19; d_call: .; clone_size: .; cdr3_aa: CASSIVSGTDTQYF; cdr3_nt: TGTGCCAGTAGTATAGTTAGCGGCACAGATACGCAGTATTTT
j_call: TRBJ2-3; v_call: TRBV5-1; d_call: TRBD1; clone_size: .; cdr3_aa: CASSFRGGSGDTQYF; cdr3_nt: TGCGCCAGCAGCTTTAGAGGGGGCTCGGGAGATACGCAGTATTTT
j_call: TRBJ2-3; v_call: TRBV7-6; d_call: .; clone_size: .; cdr3_aa: CASSPLPLAGISTDTQYF; cdr3_nt: TGTGCCAGCAGCCCACTCCCCCTGGCAGGGATCAGCACAGATACGCAGTATTTT
j_call: TRBJ2-3; v_call: TRBV18; d_call: TRBD1; clone_size: .; cdr3_aa: CASSRDRGTDTQYF; cdr3_nt: TGTGCCAGCTCACGGGACAGGGGGACAGATACGCAGTATTTT
j_call: TRBJ1-2; v_call: TRBV5-4; d_call: TRBD1; clone_size: few; cdr3_aa: CASSPQQGANYGYTF; cdr3_nt: TGTGCCAGCAGCCCACAACAGGGGGCAAACTATGGCTACACCTTC
j_call: TRBJ2-7; v_call: TRBV7-8; d_call: .; clone_size: once; cdr3_aa: CASSLVAGGGLYEQYF; cdr3_nt: TGTGCCAGCAGCTTAGTTGCCGGGGGAGGACTCTACGAGCAGTACTTC
j_call: TRBJ2-1; v_call: TRBV7-2; d_call: TRBD2; clone_size: few; cdr3_aa: CASSLLAGGNNEQFF; cdr3_nt: TGTGCCAGCAGCTTACTGGCGGGGGGAAACAATGAGCAGTTCTTC
j_call: TRBJ1-2; v_call: TRBV30; d_call: .; clone_size: .; cdr3_aa: CAWSALLSRENNYGYTF; cdr3_nt: TGTGCCTGGAGTGCTCTCCTTTCGCGTGAAAACAACTATGGCTACACCTTC
j_call: TRBJ1-6; v_call: TRBV5-4; d_call: TRBD1; clone_size: .; cdr3_aa: CASSWDRINSPLHF; cdr3_nt: TGTGCCAGCAGCTGGGACAGGATAAATTCACCCCTCCACTTT
j_call: TRBJ1-2; v_call: TRBV7-2; d_call: .; clone_size: once; cdr3_aa: CASRPAGTFNYGYTF; cdr3_nt: TGTGCCAGCAGACCGGCGGGGACCTTTAACTATGGCTACACCTTC
j_call: TRBJ2-5; v_call: TRBV11-3; d_call: TRBD2; clone_size: .; cdr3_aa: CASSLEVRGRGGETQYF; cdr3_nt: TGTGCCAGCAGCTTAGAAGTCAGGGGACGGGGGGGAGAGACCCAGTACTTC
j_call: TRBJ2-3; v_call: TRBV6-1; d_call: TRBD1; clone_size: .; cdr3_aa: CASSGKGARADTQYF; cdr3_nt: TGTGCCAGCAGTGGGAAGGGGGCGCGTGCAGATACGCAGTATTTT
j_call: TRBJ2-7; v_call: TRBV30; d_call: .; clone_size: .; cdr3_aa: CAWVLAETTKQYF; cdr3_nt: TGTGCCTGGGTGTTGGCAGAGACTACGAAGCAGTACTTC
j_call: TRBJ2-1; v_call: TRBV11-2; d_call: TRBD2; clone_size: once; cdr3_aa: CASSLVAGGLNEQFF; cdr3_nt: TGTGCCAGCAGCTTAGTAGCGGGAGGGTTAAATGAGCAGTTCTTC
j_call: TRBJ1-5; v_call: TRBV28; d_call: .; clone_size: .; cdr3_aa: CASSLMGGGQPQHF; cdr3_nt: TGTGCCAGCAGTTTAATGGGTGGCGGTCAGCCCCAGCATTTT
j_call: TRBJ2-5; v_call: TRBV25-1; d_call: TRBD1; clone_size: .; cdr3_aa: CASSEFRDSQETQYF; cdr3_nt: TGTGCCAGCAGTGAATTCCGGGACAGCCAAGAGACCCAGTACTTC
j_call: TRBJ1-2; v_call: TRBV10-1; d_call: TRBD1; clone_size: .; cdr3_aa: CASKDRAYGYTF; cdr3_nt: TGCGCCAGCAAGGACAGGGCCTATGGCTACACCTTC
j_call: TRBJ1-4; v_call: TRBV5-5; d_call: .; clone_size: once; cdr3_aa: CASSLGVSATNEKLFF; cdr3_nt: TGTGCCAGCAGCTTGGGCGTCAGCGCAACTAATGAAAAACTGTTTTTT
j_call: TRBJ1-1; v_call: TRBV6-1; d_call: TRBD1; clone_size: .; cdr3_aa: CASTRDRGDTEAFF; cdr3_nt: TGTGCCAGCACAAGGGACAGGGGGGACACTGAAGCTTTCTTT
j_call: TRBJ1-2; v_call: TRBV11-2; d_call: .; clone_size: once; cdr3_aa: CASSSNISRAKYGYTF; cdr3_nt: TGTGCCAGCAGCTCAAATATTAGCAGGGCGAAGTATGGCTACACCTTC
j_call: TRBJ2-3; v_call: TRBV29-1; d_call: .; clone_size: few; cdr3_aa: CSAGRVDTDTQYF; cdr3_nt: TGCAGCGCTGGGCGGGTGGACACAGATACGCAGTATTTT
j_call: TRBJ2-1; v_call: TRBV9; d_call: TRBD2; clone_size: few; cdr3_aa: CASSPIAGGRNEQFF; cdr3_nt: TGTGCCAGCAGCCCGATAGCGGGGGGTCGAAATGAGCAGTTCTTC
j_call: TRBJ1-4; v_call: TRBV11-3; d_call: TRBD1; clone_size: .; cdr3_aa: CASTFDGTANEKLFF; cdr3_nt: TGTGCCAGCACATTCGATGGGACAGCGAATGAAAAACTGTTTTTT
j_call: TRBJ2-5; v_call: TRBV5-3; d_call: TRBD2; clone_size: .; cdr3_aa: CARSLKRGGVETQYF; cdr3_nt: TGTGCCAGAAGCTTAAAGCGGGGGGGGGTAGAGACCCAGTACTTC
j_call: TRBJ2-7; v_call: TRBV28; d_call: .; clone_size: .; cdr3_aa: CASSPQGVAGGSF; cdr3_nt: .
j_call: TRBJ2-6; v_call: TRBV10-1; d_call: .; clone_size: few; cdr3_aa: CATGSGLFSGANVLTF; cdr3_nt: TGCGCCACCGGTAGCGGACTATTCTCTGGGGCCAACGTCCTGACTTTC
j_call: TRBJ2-2; v_call: TRBV9; d_call: TRBD2; clone_size: .; cdr3_aa: CASSVGLAGNTGELFF; cdr3_nt: TGTGCCAGCAGCGTAGGACTAGCGGGAAACACCGGGGAGCTGTTTTTT
j_call: TRBJ2-7; v_call: TRBV29-1; d_call: TRBD2; clone_size: .; cdr3_aa: CSVEYGSGGTYEQYF; cdr3_nt: TGCAGCGTTGAATATGGTTCGGGGGGAACCTACGAGCAGTACTTC